These 18 T cell receptor beta chains were all obtained from the same sample, sequenced in a study of blood T cell repertoires in COVID-19. Some clones are missing from TCRdb's copy, which holds only in-frame ones; the method was immunoSEQ multiplex PCR. Among 150,000 to 200,000 clones listed, roughly 88% were seen once. Sample: peripheral blood. The receptors here all came from a woman over 75 with acute or convalescent COVID-19.

The rearrangement links TRBV5-8 to TRBJ2-1, with 10 bases fitting TRBD2. Losses at the gene ends were 10 bases for V and 7 bases for J; bases not matched to a gene: 11. The CDR3 covers 14 residues. Germline V gene lookup returns CDR1 SGHTS and CDR2 YDEGEE. CDR3 sequence reads: CAGNSGGAVNEQFF. The CDR3 DNA reads as TGTGCCGGCAACAGCGGGGGGGCGGTTAATGAGCAGTTCTTC.

The chain couples TRBV4-1 to TRBJ1-3, with 9 bases aligning to TRBD1. The germline CDR1 and CDR2 sequences are MGHRA and YSYEKL. V gave up 4 bases and J gave up 0 bases; unmatched junction bases: 4. The CDR3 runs to 16 residues. CDR3 residues: CASSPQGARSGNTIYF. The CDR3 nucleotides read TGCGCCAGCAGCCCACAGGGGGCCCGCTCTGGAAACACCATATATTTT.

This chain joins TRBV15 and TRBJ1-1, with D maybe TRBD1 (5 bases). The CDR3 extends over 13 amino acids. Trimming shortened V by 4 bases and J by 5 bases, and 11 bases separated the two germline ends. The germline gives CDR1 LNHNV, CDR2 YYDKDF (reference sequence). The CDR3 DNA reads as TGTGCCACCAGCAAAGGGGCGGGGACTGAAGCTTTCTTT. Amino acids: CATSKGAGTEAFF.

This sequence joins TRBV7-6 and TRBJ2-7, with TRBD2 as a possible D gene (6 bases). Per germline, CDR1 SGHVS and CDR2 FNYEAQ. The CDR3 covers 16 residues. The V gene lost 0 bases and the J gene lost 4 bases, with 16 bases spanning the gap. The CDR3 DNA follows: TGTGCCAGCAGCTTAGCGGCGTGGCGGGGCAGGTACGAGCAGTACTTC. Its translation is CASSLAAWRGRYEQYF. Full variable domain (remainder filled in from reference TRBV7-6 and TRBJ2-7): GAGVSQSPRYKVTKRGQDVALRCDPISGHVSLYWYRQALGQGPEFLTYFNYEAQQDKSGLPNDRFSAERPEGSISTLTIQRTEQRDSAMYRCASSLAAWRGRYEQYFGPGTRLTVT.

This rearrangement joins TRBV4-1 to TRBJ2-1, with TRBD2 matching over 11 bases. Germline CDR1 and CDR2: MGHRA and YSYEKL. Germline trimming cut 3 bases from V and 4 bases from J; bases unmatched to any gene: 5. CDR3 length: 16 amino acids. CDR3 nucleotide sequence: TGCGCCAGCAGCCAGTCACTAGCGGGGGTTTACAATGAGCAGTTCTTC. It specifies CASSQSLAGVYNEQFF.

This clone was seen a single time. This chain connects TRBV6-5 to TRBJ2-2, with no clear D. The V gene's germline CDR1 is MNHEY and CDR2 SVGAGI. Trimming removed 5 bases at V and 5 bases at J, with 9 bases between. The CDR3 is 13 residues long. CDR3 residues: CASSRTGTGELFF. The CDR3 coding sequence is TGTGCCAGCAGTCGCACGGGTACCGGGGAGCTGTTTTTT.

V gene TRBV5-4 combines with J gene TRBJ2-3; no firm D call. The V gene's germline CDR1 is SGHNT and CDR2 YYREEE (reference sequence). The CDR3 has 12 residues. The V end lost 1 base, the J end lost 4 bases, and 4 bases lay between the germline ends. The chain's CDR3 is CASSLISDTQYF. CDR3 bases: TGTGCCAGCAGCTTGATATCAGATACGCAGTATTTT.

V is TRBV5-1 and J is TRBJ2-7, with 7 bases identical to TRBD1. V was pared by 4 bases and J by 2 bases, with 15 bases of the junction left unmatched. CDR1 is SGHRS and CDR2 is YFSETQ in the germline V gene. The CDR3 extends over 17 amino acids. CDR3 sequence reads: CASSTTDRDSPPYEQYF. For the CDR3, the DNA is TGCGCCAGCAGCACAACGGACCGGGACAGCCCTCCCTACGAGCAGTACTTC.

This rearrangement joins TRBV2 to TRBJ1-3; D is possibly TRBD1 (6 bases). This CDR3 is built from 18 residues. The germline V gene has CDR1 SNHLY and CDR2 FYNNEI. V lost 0 bases and J 0 bases, leaving 15 bases between the germline ends. The CDR3 DNA is TGTGCCAGCAGTGAAGCGCGGTCAGGGGATAGCTCTGGAAACACCATATATTTT. Amino acid sequence: CASSEARSGDSSGNTIYF.

The chain has TRBV12-5 and TRBJ2-7; D unclear. Trimming pared 6 bases from V and 1 base from J, leaving 10 bases between. Germline V CDR1 and CDR2: LGHNT, FRNRAP. This CDR3 has 13 residues. The CDR3 coding sequence is TGTGCTAGTGGCCTTGGCCTTTCCTACGAGCAGTACTTC. Protein sequence: CASGLGLSYEQYF.

This clone was seen a handful of times. The chain links TRBV19 to TRBJ1-6; 7 nucleotides agree with TRBD1. There are 16 residues in the CDR3. Germline-derived CDR1 and CDR2 are LNHDA and SQIVND (reference sequence). Losses at the gene ends were 5 bases for V and 8 bases for J; bases not matched to a gene: 12. The CDR3, as DNA: TGTGCCAGTAGTCCTCGACAGGGTGGAAGGCATTCACCCCTCCACTTT. This encodes CASSPRQGGRHSPLHF.

This rearrangement joins TRBV5-1 to TRBJ2-3; 12 nucleotides line up with TRBD2. CDR1 is SGHRS, CDR2 YFSETQ, per germline. V was pared by 1 base and J by 6 bases, with 6 bases of the junction left unmatched. The CDR3 extends over 16 amino acids. In DNA form, the CDR3 reads TGCGCCAGCAGCTTGCGACTAGCGGGGGCTCTGGATACGCAGTATTTT. Translation: CASSLRLAGALDTQYF.

This clone was seen just once. The chain employs TRBV5-1 and TRBJ2-7; D possibly corresponds to TRBD1 (7 bases). Trimming pared 2 bases from V and 2 bases from J, leaving 11 bases between. Germline-derived CDR1 and CDR2 are SGHRS and YFSETQ. The CDR3 spans 14 residues. As DNA, the CDR3 is TGCGCCAGCAGCTTAACAGGGGAGGCCTACGAGCAGTACTTC. The encoded protein is CASSLTGEAYEQYF.

This chain joins TRBV29-1 and TRBJ2-5; unclear D gene. V was trimmed by 7 bases and J by 0 bases, leaving 12 bases between them. This CDR3 has 13 residues. Germline V gene sequence: CDR1 SQVTM, CDR2 ANQGSEA. DNA for the CDR3: TGCAGCGCATCTGACGGGTACCAAGAGACCCAGTACTTC. Amino acids: CSASDGYQETQYF.

The chain recombines TRBV2 with TRBJ2-3; 13 bases match TRBD2. V was pared by 6 bases and J by 5 bases, with 2 bases of the junction left unmatched. The CDR3 contains 14 residues. Germline assignment: CDR1 SNHLY and CDR2 FYNNEI. The CDR3 reads CASRTSGGKDTQYF. In nucleotides, the CDR3 is TGTGCCAGCAGGACTAGCGGGGGGAAAGATACGCAGTATTTT.

This clone was seen just once. V usage is TRBV9 and J usage is TRBJ1-1; tentative D call: TRBD1 (5 bases). Germline V gives CDR1 SGDLS, CDR2 YYNGEE. This CDR3 has 14 residues. V lost 7 bases and J 3 bases, leaving 16 bases between the germline ends. The DNA of the CDR3 is TGTGCCAGCGGCGAAGGGGCGGGGGACACTGAAGCTTTCTTT. This gives the protein CASGEGAGDTEAFF.

The chain joins TRBV2 to TRBJ1-3; D gene unclear. The V end lost 4 bases, the J end lost 0 bases, and 13 bases lay between the germline ends. CDR1 and CDR2 (germline): SNHLY, FYNNEI. This CDR3 has 16 residues. The CDR3: CASSVHTVVSGNTIYF. CDR3 in DNA: TGTGCCAGCAGTGTCCATACGGTCGTCTCTGGAAACACCATATATTTT.

The chain links TRBV5-1 to TRBJ2-3, with 14 nucleotides matching TRBD2. The V segment lost 3 bases and the J segment 1 base; nucleotides outside the gene matches: 13. Germline lookup yields CDR1 SGHRS and CDR2 YFSETQ. CDR3 size: 20 residues. The CDR3 DNA is TGCGCCAGCAGCTCCCGCGGACTAGCGGGGGGCCGGGGGGGCACAGATACGCAGTATTTT. This encodes CASSSRGLAGGRGGTDTQYF.